The rows below give T cell receptor beta chains drawn from one sample of a study of Ad26.COV2.S vaccination and SARS-CoV-2 variants. Assay used: immunoSEQ multiplex PCR; TCRdb lists only in-frame clones, some missing. This table holds 350,000 to 500,000 clones, 75% to 95% found once. This material consisted of peripheral blood, taken in a trial of Ad26.COV2.S vaccine versus placebo. The receptor set was obtained from a person between 18 and 60 years old who received the Ad26.COV2.S COVID-19 vaccine or a placebo. Both conserved end residues are part of each CDR3. D genes are given only for firm matches. Expanded clones get a size class; other rows say once, few or many, or leave the size out.

size,V,J,D,CDR3,DNA
NA,TRBV10-2,TRBJ2-2,TRBD2,CASRGALAGNTGELFF,TGCGCCAGCAGGGGCGCACTAGCGGGAAACACCGGGGAGCTGTTTTTT
NA,TRBV6-5,TRBJ2-7,TRBD2,CASRSYTSGRGEQYF,TGTGCCAGCAGATCCTACACTAGCGGGAGAGGCGAGCAGTACTTC
NA,TRBV4-3,TRBJ1-2,NA,CASSQDPGWNYGYTF,TGCGCCAGCAGCCAAGATCCAGGGTGGAACTATGGCTACACCTTC
NA,TRBV7-2,TRBJ2-3,TRBD1,CASSFPPGQSSSTDTQYF,TGTGCCAGCAGCTTTCCGCCGGGACAGAGCTCTAGCACAGATACGCAGTATTTT
NA,TRBV18,TRBJ2-1,TRBD1,CASSKTQGAEYEQFF,TGTGCCAGCTCAAAAACACAGGGGGCGGAGTATGAGCAGTTCTTC
NA,TRBV9,TRBJ1-1,NA,CASSPSRGDTEAFF,TGTGCCAGCAGCCCCTCGCGGGGGGATACTGAAGCTTTCTTT
NA,TRBV7-9,TRBJ1-1,NA,CASSLMAANTEAFF,TGTGCCAGCAGCTTAATGGCAGCGAACACTGAAGCTTTCTTT
NA,TRBV7-2,TRBJ2-7,NA,CASSRTVTSSYEQYF,TGTGCCAGCAGTCGGACAGTGACGAGCTCCTACGAGCAGTACTTC
NA,TRBV27,TRBJ2-2,TRBD1,CASSWTGITGELFF,TGTGCCAGCAGTTGGACAGGGATCACCGGGGAGCTGTTTTTT
NA,TRBV19,TRBJ2-4,NA,CASSYTPVTGSLAKNIQYF,TGTGCCAGTAGTTACACCCCGGTAACAGGGTCACTAGCCAAAAACATTCAGTACTTC
NA,TRBV27,TRBJ2-1,TRBD2,CASSRLLAGDGEQFF,TGTGCCAGCAGCCGATTACTAGCGGGAGATGGAGAGCAGTTCTTC
NA,TRBV9,TRBJ2-5,NA,CASSVEVTQETQYF,TGTGCCAGCAGCGTAGAAGTAACACAAGAGACCCAGTACTTC
NA,TRBV20-1,TRBJ2-2,TRBD1,CSASYGDSPNTGELFF,TGCAGTGCTAGTTATGGGGACAGCCCGAACACCGGGGAGCTGTTTTTT
NA,TRBV30,TRBJ2-7,TRBD2,CAWSEKVGTSGSYEQYF,TGTGCCTGGAGTGAAAAGGTTGGCACTAGCGGCTCCTACGAGCAGTACTTC
NA,TRBV7-2,TRBJ2-5,TRBD2,CASSLGRLAGGWETQYF,TGTGCCAGCAGCTTAGGGAGGCTAGCGGGAGGATGGGAGACCCAGTACTTC
NA,TRBV4-3,TRBJ1-4,NA,CASSQNPVGSNEKLFF,TGCGCCAGCAGCCAAAACCCGGTTGGGAGTAATGAAAAACTGTTTTTT
NA,TRBV10-2,TRBJ1-6,TRBD1,CASADRGWSPLHF,TGCGCCAGCGCGGACAGGGGATGGTCACCCCTCCACTTT
NA,TRBV15,TRBJ1-2,NA,CATSRDPGVRGYTF,TGTGCCACCAGCAGAGATCCGGGGGTAAGAGGCTACACCTTC
NA,TRBV20-1,TRBJ1-1,NA,CSGTLNTEAFF,TGCAGTGGAACCTTGAACACTGAAGCTTTCTTT
NA,TRBV7-9,TRBJ2-3,NA,CATGRLDTQYF,TGTGCCACCGGACGTCTAGATACGCAGTATTTT
NA,TRBV5-1,TRBJ2-6,TRBD2,CASSFLWTRTSGANVLTF,TGCGCCAGCAGCTTCCTTTGGACTAGAACTTCTGGGGCCAACGTCCTGACTTTC
NA,TRBV2,TRBJ2-7,TRBD1,CATGTGTHEQYF,TGTGCCACCGGGACAGGGACCCACGAGCAGTACTTC
once,TRBV27,TRBJ2-5,NA,CASSFSGGETQYF,TGTGCCAGCAGTTTCTCTGGAGGGGAGACCCAGTACTTC
NA,TRBV7-8,TRBJ1-1,NA,CASSLGRRAEAFF,TGTGCCAGCAGCCTAGGGCGCAGGGCAGAGGCTTTCTTT
NA,TRBV5-4,TRBJ2-5,NA,CASSPTPGSQETQYF,TGTGCCAGCAGCCCGACCCCAGGGAGCCAAGAGACCCAGTACTTC
NA,TRBV10-3,TRBJ2-3,TRBD1,CAMQGQGSDTQYF,TGTGCCATGCAAGGACAGGGATCAGATACGCAGTATTTT
once,TRBV5-1,TRBJ2-1,NA,CASSLVLLGAVNEQFF,TGCGCCAGCAGCTTGGTGTTACTAGGGGCGGTCAATGAGCAGTTCTTC
NA,TRBV11-3,TRBJ2-7,NA,CASSLDISHEQYF,TGTGCCAGCAGCTTAGATATCAGCCACGAGCAGTACTTC
NA,TRBV30,TRBJ1-5,TRBD1,CAWSVRKTGGYNQPQHF,TGTGCCTGGAGTGTAAGGAAAACAGGGGGATACAATCAGCCCCAGCATTTT
NA,TRBV5-5,TRBJ2-3,NA,CASSLAPGTGTDTQYF,TGTGCCAGCAGCTTGGCTCCCGGGACTGGAACAGATACGCAGTATTTT
NA,TRBV21-1,TRBJ1-5,NA,CARGRDRGNSNQPQHF,TGTGCCAGGGGACGGGACAGGGGGAATAGCAATCAGCCCCAGCATTTT
NA,TRBV14,TRBJ2-3,NA,CASRDSTSTDTQYF,TGTGCCAGCAGGGACTCCACTAGCACAGATACGCAGTATTTT
NA,TRBV24-1,TRBJ1-5,TRBD1,CATSGDRGREGNQPQHF,TGTGCCACCAGTGGTGACAGGGGGCGCGAAGGCAATCAGCCCCAGCATTTT
NA,TRBV13,TRBJ1-1,TRBD1,CASSPPDRVAGNTEAFF,TGTGCCAGCAGCCCCCCCGACAGGGTCGCAGGTAACACTGAAGCTTTCTTT
NA,TRBV4-1,TRBJ2-7,NA,CASSQVATIYEQYF,TGCGCCAGCAGCCAAGTAGCGACTATCTACGAGCAGTACTTC